Listed below are T cell receptor beta chains from one sample, sequenced in a study of radiotherapy plus CTLA-4 blockade in lung cancer. Produced via immunoSEQ multiplex PCR; TCRdb's table is partial and in-frame only. This table has fewer than 65,000 clones, roughly 79% appearing once. Source: peripheral blood, taken from a patient treated with radiotherapy plus ipilimumab. All receptors derive from a human donor with non-small cell lung cancer whose response to radiotherapy plus ipilimumab could not be evaluated. CDR3s include the opening cysteine and the closing phenylalanine or tryptophan. Fields, in order: V gene, clone size, J gene, D gene, CDR3 protein, CDR3 DNA. A D gene is named only where the DNA matches it firmly. Size is omitted from some rows. Given values are once, few, many or a class for expanded clones.

>TRBV7-8|once|TRBJ2-1|-
CASSPRRLSSYNEQFF
TGTGCCAGCAGCCCACGGCGGCTAAGCTCCTACAATGAGCAGTTCTTC
>TRBV2|once|TRBJ1-1|-
CASGDMNTEAFF
TGTGCCAGCGGGGACATGAACACTGAAGCTTTCTTT
>TRBV4-2|-|TRBJ2-1|-
CASSQDRAGSYNEQFF
TGTGCCAGCAGCCAAGATCGAGCGGGCTCATACAATGAGCAGTTCTTC
>TRBV7-2|-|TRBJ2-1|-
CASSFDSGTPYNEQFF
TGTGCCAGCAGCTTCGATTCCGGGACTCCTTACAATGAGCAGTTCTTC
>TRBV5-1|-|TRBJ2-5|TRBD1
CASSAGTGDAGYETQYF
TGCGCCAGCAGTGCCGGGACAGGGGACGCGGGGTATGAGACCCAGTACTTC
>TRBV4-1|-|TRBJ2-1|TRBD2
CASSHLPPLAGGPLPYNEQFF
TGCGCCAGCAGCCACCTCCCTCCTCTAGCGGGGGGGCCCCTTCCCTACAATGAGCAGTTCTTC
>TRBV2|-|TRBJ1-5|-
CASSKQGGGNQPQHF
TGTGCCAGCAGTAAACAGGGCGGAGGCAATCAGCCCCAGCATTTT
>TRBV5-4|medium-sized|TRBJ2-3|-
CASSPSTDTQYF
TGTGCCAGCAGCCCAAGCACAGATACGCAGTATTTT
>TRBV11-2|-|TRBJ2-3|-
CASSSPLTGEKDTQYF
TGTGCCAGCAGCTCACCCCTAACGGGGGAGAAAGATACGCAGTATTTT
>TRBV21-1|few|TRBJ1-2|-
CASRPNKEQEMGGYTF
TGTGCCAGCAGACCTAATAAAGAACAGGAAATGGGTGGCTACACCTTC
>TRBV28|-|TRBJ1-2|-
CASSLSGPRGYTF
TGTGCCAGCAGTTTGTCAGGGCCAAGGGGCTACACCTTC
>TRBV5-1|-|TRBJ2-3|-
CASSLPGGLGIADTQYF
TGCGCCAGCAGCTTGCCGGGGGGCCTAGGTATTGCAGATACGCAGTATTTT
>TRBV30|-|TRBJ2-3|TRBD1
CAWSAAWVASDRAYSTDTQYF
TGTGCCTGGAGCGCAGCTTGGGTAGCCTCGGACAGGGCCTATAGCACAGATACGCAGTATTTT
>TRBV5-1|-|TRBJ2-1|TRBD2
CASSPPRPGQLVTSGRDSEQFF
TGCGCCAGCAGCCCCCCCCGGCCCGGACAGTTAGTCACTAGCGGGAGGGATAGTGAGCAGTTCTTC
>TRBV11-2|-|TRBJ2-1|TRBD1
CASSHPGGSSYNEQFF
TGTGCCAGCAGCCATCCAGGGGGAAGCTCCTACAATGAGCAGTTCTTC
>TRBV11-2|once|TRBJ1-2|TRBD1
CASSLDGQGNGYTF
TGTGCCAGCAGCTTAGATGGACAGGGGAATGGCTACACCTTC
>TRBV18|-|TRBJ1-5|-
CASSGPNQPQHF
TGTGCCAGCTCTGGGCCGAATCAGCCCCAGCATTTT
>TRBV2|-|TRBJ2-5|-
CASLSGLGTQYF
TGTGCCAGCTTGAGCGGCCTAGGGACCCAGTACTTC
>TRBV7-2|-|TRBJ2-7|-
CASSFNYEQYF
TGTGCCAGCAGCTTTAATTACGAGCAGTACTTC
>TRBV7-9|-|TRBJ2-3|-
CASSLVGTDTQYF
TGTGCCAGCAGCTTAGTCGGCACAGATACGCAGTATTTT
>TRBV7-2|-|TRBJ1-4|TRBD1
CASSSDRGREKLFF
TGTGCCAGCAGCTCTGACAGGGGACGTGAAAAACTGTTTTTT
>TRBV5-1|-|TRBJ2-3|TRBD1
CASSPDPGQGADTQYF
TGCGCCAGCAGCCCGGACCCGGGACAGGGTGCAGATACGCAGTATTTT
>TRBV28|-|TRBJ2-6|TRBD1
CASSPTGVHSSGANVLTF
TGTGCCAGCAGTCCTACAGGGGTCCATTCCTCTGGGGCCAACGTCCTGACTTTC
>TRBV6-5|-|TRBJ2-5|-
CASRSGSQETQYF
TGTGCCAGCAGGTCAGGATCCCAAGAGACCCAGTACTTC
>TRBV9|-|TRBJ1-4|-
CASSVTGRNEKLFF
TGTGCCAGCAGCGTTACAGGTCGGAATGAAAAACTGTTTTTT
>TRBV6-5|-|TRBJ1-2|TRBD1
CASSYGRGEKRTF
TGTGCCAGCAGTTACGGCAGGGGGGAAAAAAGAACCTTC
>TRBV2|-|TRBJ2-5|-
CASSEGPRGGETQYF
TGTGCCAGCAGTGAAGGCCCCCGGGGAGGAGAGACCCAGTACTTC
>TRBV11-3|-|TRBJ2-2|TRBD1
CASSERTGRTGELFF
TGTGCCAGCAGCGAAAGGACAGGGAGGACCGGGGAGCTGTTTTTT
>TRBV22-1|-|TRBJ2-7|-
CPGSAPRDSSFTYEQYF
TGTCCTGGGAGCGCACCCCGGGACAGTTCCTTTACCTACGAGCAGTACTTC
>TRBV6-5|once|TRBJ1-1|-
CASTEQEGTEAFF
TGTGCCAGCACCGAGCAGGAAGGCACTGAAGCTTTCTTT
>TRBV5-6|-|TRBJ1-5|TRBD1
CASSADRLVGQPQHF
TGTGCCAGCAGCGCGGACAGGTTGGTGGGGCAGCCCCAGCATTTT
>TRBV6-4|-|TRBJ2-3|TRBD1
CASSAGQDTDTQYF
TGTGCCAGCAGTGCGGGACAGGACACAGATACGCAGTATTTT
>TRBV7-2|-|TRBJ2-1|TRBD2
CASSSPSGSSYNEQFF
TGTGCCAGCAGCTCCCCTAGCGGGAGCTCCTACAATGAGCAGTTCTTC
>TRBV28|few|TRBJ1-3|-
CASSFLRGRKGNTIYF
TGTGCCAGCAGTTTTTTGCGGGGTCGCAAGGGGAACACCATATATTTT
>TRBV11-3|-|TRBJ2-7|-
CASSYNHRSYLYEQYF
TGTGCCAGCAGCTACAATCACCGGAGTTACCTTTACGAGCAGTACTTC
>TRBV11-2|-|TRBJ2-4|TRBD2
CASSLEGAGDFRNIQYF
TGTGCCAGCAGCTTAGAAGGGGCGGGAGATTTTCGAAACATTCAGTACTTC
>TRBV20-1|-|TRBJ2-7|-
CSATPSYEQYF
TGCAGTGCTACACCTTCCTACGAGCAGTACTTC
>TRBV19|once|TRBJ2-3|TRBD2
CASSIRSLRTSGKATDTQYF
TGTGCCAGTAGTATTCGGAGTTTGAGGACTAGCGGGAAGGCCACAGATACGCAGTATTTT
>TRBV4-3|once|TRBJ2-3|-
CASSPELIVRSNTQYF
TGCGCCAGCAGCCCTGAACTGATTGTTCGGTCAAATACGCAGTATTTT
>TRBV23-1|few|TRBJ2-6|-
CASSQFECSGANVLTF
TGCGCCAGCAGTCAATTTGAGTGCTCTGGGGCCAACGTCCTGACTTTC
>TRBV10-1|-|TRBJ2-7|TRBD1
CASSGTGGEQYF
TGCGCCAGCAGTGGGACAGGGGGCGAGCAGTACTTC
>TRBV5-1|-|TRBJ1-1|TRBD1
CASSLLGQTNTEAFF
TGCGCCAGCAGCCTGTTGGGACAGACGAACACTGAAGCTTTCTTT
>TRBV11-2|-|TRBJ1-1|-
CASSPTGSGTEAFF
TGTGCCAGCAGTCCTACAGGAAGTGGGACTGAAGCTTTCTTT
>TRBV5-6|-|TRBJ2-2|TRBD2
CASSPAGGNTGELFF
TGTGCCAGCAGCCCAGCGGGAGGGAACACCGGGGAGCTGTTTTTT
>TRBV6-4|-|TRBJ1-6|-
CASSSDRNSPLHF
TGTGCCAGCAGTTCGGACAGAAATTCACCCCTCCACTTT
>TRBV2|once|TRBJ2-2|-
CASSEGSRGLNTGELFF
TGTGCCAGCAGTGAAGGGAGCAGGGGCCTAAACACCGGGGAGCTGTTTTTT